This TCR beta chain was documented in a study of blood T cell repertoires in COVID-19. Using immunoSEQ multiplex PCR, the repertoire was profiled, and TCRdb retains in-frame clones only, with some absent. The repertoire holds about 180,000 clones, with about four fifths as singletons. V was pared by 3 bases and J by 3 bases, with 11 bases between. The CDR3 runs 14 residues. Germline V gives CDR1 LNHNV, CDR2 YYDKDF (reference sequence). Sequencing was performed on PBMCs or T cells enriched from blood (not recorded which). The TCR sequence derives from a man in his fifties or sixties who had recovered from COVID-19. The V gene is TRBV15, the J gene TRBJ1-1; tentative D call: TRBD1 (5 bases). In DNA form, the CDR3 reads TGTGCCACCAGCAGTCAGGGCAAGGACACTGAAGCTTTCTTT. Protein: CATSSQGKDTEAFF.